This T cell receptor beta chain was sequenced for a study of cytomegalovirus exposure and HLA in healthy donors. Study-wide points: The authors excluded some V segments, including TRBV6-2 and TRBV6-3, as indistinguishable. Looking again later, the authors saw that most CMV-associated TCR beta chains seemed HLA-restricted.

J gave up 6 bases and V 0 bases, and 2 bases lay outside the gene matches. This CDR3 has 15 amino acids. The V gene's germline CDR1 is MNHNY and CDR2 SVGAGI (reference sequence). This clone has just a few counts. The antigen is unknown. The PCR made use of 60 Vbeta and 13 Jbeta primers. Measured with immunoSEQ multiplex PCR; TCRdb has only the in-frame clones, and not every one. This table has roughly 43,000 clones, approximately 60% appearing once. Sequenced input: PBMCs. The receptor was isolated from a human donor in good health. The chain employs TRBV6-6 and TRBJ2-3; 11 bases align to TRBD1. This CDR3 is CASSYSGQGGDTQYF. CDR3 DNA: TGTGCCAGCAGTTACTCGGGACAGGGGGGGGATACGCAGTATTTT.